This T cell receptor beta chain originates from a study of blood T cell repertoires in COVID-19. The CDR3 consists of 14 residues. The J segment lost 4 bases and the V segment lost 5 bases, leaving 3 bases of the junction unmatched. Germline CDR1 and CDR2: SGHRS and YFSETQ. Profiled with immunoSEQ multiplex PCR; TCRdb holds only in-frame clones, not every one. The repertoire includes about 260,000 clones, 70% to 85% of them detected once, and under 2% sits in the top ten. This receptor was obtained from a woman of 80 years or more with acute or convalescent COVID-19. Sample: peripheral blood. This chain connects TRBV5-1 to TRBJ2-7, with TRBD2 matching over 13 bases. The CDR3 is CASRGTSGAYEQYF. The CDR3 DNA sequence: TGCGCCAGCAGGGGGACTAGCGGGGCGTACGAGCAGTACTTC.